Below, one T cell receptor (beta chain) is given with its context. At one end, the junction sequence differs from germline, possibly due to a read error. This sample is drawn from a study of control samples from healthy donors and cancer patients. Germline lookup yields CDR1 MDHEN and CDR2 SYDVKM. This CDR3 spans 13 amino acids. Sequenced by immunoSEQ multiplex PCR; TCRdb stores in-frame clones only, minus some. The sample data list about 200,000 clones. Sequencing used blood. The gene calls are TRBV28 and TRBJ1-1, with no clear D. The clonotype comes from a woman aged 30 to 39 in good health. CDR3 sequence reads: CVSSLTTNTEAFF. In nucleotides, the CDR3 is TGTGTCAGCAGTTTAACGACGAACACTGAAGCTTTCTTT.